Shown below are 4 T cell receptor beta chains from a single sample sequenced in a study of T-cell memory formation after mild COVID-19. One entry per CDR3 protein results from TCRdb running MiXCR on the 5' RACE reads. The data contain a few hundred thousand distinct CDR3 sequences, 20% to 25% of them singletons. The sequencing sample was made of PBMCs or a T cell subset sorted from them (not recorded which). The receptors here all came from an adult woman who had mild COVID-19 (a few samples of this study predate the infection). Cell type and time point are not known.

The V gene is TRBV5-8, the J gene TRBJ2-7, with 14 bases fitting TRBD2. This CDR3 is 19 amino acids long. With V trimmed by 1 base and J by 6 bases, 15 bases remained unmatched. Germline lookup yields CDR1 SGHTS and CDR2 YDEGEE. The DNA for the CDR3 is TGTGCCAGCAGCTTGATTTTGGGACTAGCGGGAGTCCCGAATGCCGAGCAGTACTTC. Its protein product is CASSLILGLAGVPNAEQYF.

At least ten counts were recorded for this clonotype. This chain uses TRBV9 with TRBJ2-7; D may be TRBD2 (5 bases). Germline assignment: CDR1 SGDLS and CDR2 YYNGEE. V dropped 4 bases and J dropped 1 base, with 9 bases sitting between them. The CDR3 extends over 13 amino acids. The CDR3 DNA reads as TGTGCCAGCAGCCCGGGGAATTCCTACGAGCAGTACTTC. It yields the protein CASSPGNSYEQYF.

The chain links TRBV7-9 to TRBJ1-2, with a possible D match to TRBD1 (6 bases). The ends were cut back, 5 bases at V and 4 bases at J, with 17 bases in the middle. Germline CDR1 and CDR2: SEHNR and FQNEAQ (reference sequence). There are 15 residues in the CDR3. CDR3 protein: CASSPGGGGAYGYTF. The CDR3 nucleotides are TGTGCCAGCAGCCCCGGTGGGGGGGGCGCCTATGGCTACACCTTC. The variable domain in full, with the rest retrieved from reference TRBV7-9 and TRBJ1-2, is DTGVSQNPRHKITKRGQNVTFRCDPISEHNRLYWYRQTLGQGPEFLTYFQNEAQLEKSRLLSDRFSAERPKGSFSTLEIQRTEQGDSAMYLCASSPGGGGAYGYTFGSGTRLTVV.

The V call is TRBV5-1, the J call TRBJ2-7, with 10 positions matching TRBD1. The CDR3 sequence is 14 residues long. The germline V gene has CDR1 SGHRS and CDR2 YFSETQ. J lost 5 bases, V lost 4 bases, and 6 bases had no gene match. CDR3 DNA: TGCGCCAGCAGCCGAACGGGACAGGGGAACGAGCAGTACTTC. As protein: CASSRTGQGNEQYF.